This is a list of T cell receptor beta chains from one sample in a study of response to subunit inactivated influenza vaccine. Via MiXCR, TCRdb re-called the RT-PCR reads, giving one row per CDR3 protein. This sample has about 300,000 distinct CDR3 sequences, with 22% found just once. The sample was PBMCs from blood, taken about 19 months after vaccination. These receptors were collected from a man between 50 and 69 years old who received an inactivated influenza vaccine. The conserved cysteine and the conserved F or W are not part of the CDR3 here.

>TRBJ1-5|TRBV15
ATSRDRSGIRQPQH
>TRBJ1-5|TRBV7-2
ASSPTGSSNQPQH
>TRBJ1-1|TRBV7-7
ASIPLLGAAKAF
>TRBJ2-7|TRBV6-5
ASSHRDARAGEQY
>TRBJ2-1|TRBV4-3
ASSQDFGRVLDEQF
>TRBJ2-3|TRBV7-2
ASSTSLFTDTQY
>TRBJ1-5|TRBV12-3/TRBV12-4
ASSFGLAGRQPQH
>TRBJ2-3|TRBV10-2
ASCRTSTDTQY
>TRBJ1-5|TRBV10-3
AISGTDSNQPQH
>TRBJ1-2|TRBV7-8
ASSPNSGTGGGSGYT
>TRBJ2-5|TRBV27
ASSLSSWGGRETQY
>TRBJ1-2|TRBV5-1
ASSPGTARAMGYT
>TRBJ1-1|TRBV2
AISSDRSNTEAF
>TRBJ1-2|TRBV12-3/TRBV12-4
ASSLQAGGRTLGYT
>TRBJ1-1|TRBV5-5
ASSHRDGIMNTEAF
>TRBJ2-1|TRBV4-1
ASSLGTAAEQF
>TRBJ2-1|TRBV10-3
AISEWGATYEQF
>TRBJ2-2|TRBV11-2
ASSSFTRDKNTGELF
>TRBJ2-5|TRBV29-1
SVEQRGIQETQY
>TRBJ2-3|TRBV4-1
ASSQYRDSYTDTQY
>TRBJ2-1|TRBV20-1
SARDPFSGASYNEQF
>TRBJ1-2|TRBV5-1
ASSLGPTGTSYGYT
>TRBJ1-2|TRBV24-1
ATSDSNYGYT
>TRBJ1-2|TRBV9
ASSDRSYGYT
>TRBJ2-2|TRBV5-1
ASSLGPGRTNTGELF
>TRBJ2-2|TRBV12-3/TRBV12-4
ASSLQRVGELF
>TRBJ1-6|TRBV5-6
ASSYWTGIPWSSYNSPLH
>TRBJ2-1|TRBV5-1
ASSLPRGTGAYNEQF
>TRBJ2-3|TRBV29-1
SVDGPRADTQY
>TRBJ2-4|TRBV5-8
ASSLTGFEKNIQY
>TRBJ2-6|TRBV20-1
SARDPGLAGGSGANVLT
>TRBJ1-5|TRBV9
ASSVGTGVDQPQH
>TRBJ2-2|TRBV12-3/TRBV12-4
ASSPRQIVNTGELF
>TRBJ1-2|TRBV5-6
ASSLGGAPNYGYT
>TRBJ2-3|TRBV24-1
ATSDFRTDTQY
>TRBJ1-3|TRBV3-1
ASQDTDTIY
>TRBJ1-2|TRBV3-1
ASSQASGTEDGYT
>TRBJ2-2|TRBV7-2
ASSLFFFSNTGELF
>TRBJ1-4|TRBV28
ASSAQGLRNEKLF
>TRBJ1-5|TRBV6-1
ASRKQGQGQPQH